This TCR beta chain was recorded in a study of shared clonotypes between healthy human individuals. The method was immunoSEQ multiplex PCR; TCRdb's version includes in-frame clones alone and lacks a portion of them. The sample yields about 2.4 million clones, 90% to 95% seen once. CDR1 is MGHRA, CDR2 YSYEKL, per germline. This CDR3 has 18 residues. The V segment lost 1 base and the J segment 7 bases; nucleotides outside the gene matches: 15. Sequences were obtained from naive CD4+ T cells from PBMCs. Subset reported: CD45RA+ positively selected. V gene TRBV4-1 combines with J gene TRBJ1-5; 8 nucleotides line up with TRBD1. The clonotype was recovered from a man aged 18 to 29 in good health. Some clones in this sample may be carry-over from other donors' samples. CDR3 amino acids: CASSQGLRGQVGGQPQHF. As DNA, the CDR3 is TGCGCCAGCAGCCAAGGTCTTAGGGGACAGGTGGGCGGACAGCCCCAGCATTTT.